Below, 10 T cell receptor beta chains from the same sample are listed, as sequenced in a study of identical twins. Using its own MiXCR run on the 5' RACE reads, TCRdb lists one record per CDR3 protein. The sample contains about 150,000 distinct CDR3 sequences, roughly 3.5% of which appear only once. The sequenced sample was memory T cells sorted from blood. The receptor source for this set is a man aged 18 to 29 in good health.

Many counts were recorded for this clonotype. The DNA for the CDR3 is TGTGCCAGCAGCTTGGTGCTAGCGGGAGGAGAGACCCAGTACTTC. Translating gives CASSLVLAGGETQYF. V and J are TRBV5-6 and TRBJ2-5; 11 nucleotides line up with TRBD2. The length of the CDR3 is 15 residues. V shed 0 bases and J 4 bases; nucleotides not matched to a gene: 2. Per germline, CDR1 SGHDT and CDR2 YYEEEE.

At least ten counts were recorded for this clonotype. The chain links TRBV4-3 to TRBJ2-5; 8 bases align to TRBD1. V lost 0 bases to trimming and J lost 5 bases; unmatched junction nucleotides: 5. The CDR3 has 15 residues. Germline assignment: CDR1 LGHNA and CDR2 YSLEER. This chain's CDR3 is CASSQDRQGWETQYF. CDR3 bases: TGCGCCAGCAGCCAAGACCGACAGGGGTGGGAGACCCAGTACTTC.

This clonotype has a count of ten or more. V and J are TRBV7-8 and TRBJ2-7, with 7 bases that match TRBD2. Germline values: CDR1 SGHVS, CDR2 FQNEAQ. V was clipped by 4 bases and J by 0 bases; unmatched bases: 15. The CDR3 runs to 18 residues. The CDR3 DNA is TGTGCCAGCAGCTCCAGGCCCCCCGGGACTACGACCTCCTACGAGCAGTACTTC. Amino acids: CASSSRPPGTTTSYEQYF. Drawing the rest from reference TRBV7-8 and TRBJ2-7, the complete variable domain is GAGVSQSPRYKVAKRGQDVALRCDPISGHVSLFWYQQALGQGPEFLTYFQNEAQLDKSGLPSDRFFAERPEGSVSTLKIQRTQQEDSAVYLCASSSRPPGTTTSYEQYFGPGTRLTVT.

This chain connects TRBV7-3 to TRBJ1-1; D call uncertain. Trimming pared 5 bases from V and 8 bases from J, leaving 15 bases between. The germline CDR1 and CDR2 sequences are SGHTA and FQGTGA. This CDR3 spans 13 amino acids. CDR3 DNA sequence: TGTGCCAGCAGCCCCACGGCCAAGTTGGAAGCTTTCTTT. It encodes CASSPTAKLEAFF.

This clonotype was recorded at least ten times. This chain joins TRBV12-3 or TRBV12-4 and TRBJ1-6; D is possibly TRBD1 (5 bases). Trimming stripped 5 bases from V and 4 bases from J, with 9 bases between. CDR3 size: 14 residues. CDR3 region: CASSLTAYNSPLHF. As DNA, the CDR3 is TGTGCCAGCAGTCTGACAGCTTATAATTCACCCCTCCACTTT.

This clonotype was seen a few times. J is TRBJ1-1 and V is TRBV28; D is possibly TRBD1 (6 bases). CDR3 size: 15 residues. V was pared by 7 bases and J by 6 bases, with 21 bases between. Germline CDR1 reads MDHEN; CDR2 reads SYDVKM. As DNA, the CDR3 is TGTGCCAGCACGACCTCGGGGGGCGCGCGGCCTGAAGCTTTCTTT. Its protein product is CASTTSGGARPEAFF. Based on the CDR3 plus reference TRBV28 and TRBJ1-1, the full variable domain is DVKVTQSSRYLVKRTGEKVFLECVQDMDHENMFWYRQDPGLGLRLIYFSYDVKMKEKGDIPEGYSVSREKKERFSLILESASTNQTSMYLCASTTSGGARPEAFFGQGTRLTVV.

This clonotype came up many times. V usage is TRBV12-3 or TRBV12-4 and J usage is TRBJ2-3, with D unclear. Trimming pared 3 bases from V and 9 bases from J, leaving 7 bases between. CDR3 length: 11 residues. The CDR3, as DNA: TGTGCCAGCAGTTTTGATAGGACGCAGTATTTT. This translates into CASSFDRTQYF.

This clonotype was observed at least ten times. The chain carries TRBV6-2 or TRBV6-3 and TRBJ2-7, with D possibly TRBD1 on 6 matching bases. V was pared by 2 bases and J by 0 bases, with 14 bases between. Germline CDR1 MNHEY, CDR2 SVGEGT. The length of the CDR3 is 16 residues. The CDR3 reads CASSYNGTTSSYEQYF. The DNA of the CDR3 is TGTGCCAGCAGTTACAACGGGACAACGAGCTCCTACGAGCAGTACTTC.

Ten or more counts support this clonotype. V gene TRBV7-8 combines with J gene TRBJ2-2; D not certain. Germline V gene data show CDR1 as SGHVS and CDR2 as FQNEAQ. The CDR3 contains 14 residues. Trimming took off 3 bases at V and 5 bases at J, with 10 bases between the two ends. The CDR3 loop reads CASSFDGWTGELFF. CDR3 sequence (DNA): TGTGCCAGCAGCTTCGACGGATGGACCGGGGAGCTGTTTTTT.

This clonotype was recorded at least ten times. CDR3 sequence reads: CASSLGGTWTGELFF. In nucleotides, the CDR3 is TGTGCCAGCAGCTTAGGCGGGACCTGGACCGGGGAGCTGTTTTTT. The chain employs TRBV7-2 and TRBJ2-2; D is possibly TRBD2 (6 bases). The CDR3 runs to 15 residues. V lost 1 base, J lost 5 bases, and 11 bases lay in between. The germline CDR1 and CDR2 sequences are SGHTA and FQGNSA.